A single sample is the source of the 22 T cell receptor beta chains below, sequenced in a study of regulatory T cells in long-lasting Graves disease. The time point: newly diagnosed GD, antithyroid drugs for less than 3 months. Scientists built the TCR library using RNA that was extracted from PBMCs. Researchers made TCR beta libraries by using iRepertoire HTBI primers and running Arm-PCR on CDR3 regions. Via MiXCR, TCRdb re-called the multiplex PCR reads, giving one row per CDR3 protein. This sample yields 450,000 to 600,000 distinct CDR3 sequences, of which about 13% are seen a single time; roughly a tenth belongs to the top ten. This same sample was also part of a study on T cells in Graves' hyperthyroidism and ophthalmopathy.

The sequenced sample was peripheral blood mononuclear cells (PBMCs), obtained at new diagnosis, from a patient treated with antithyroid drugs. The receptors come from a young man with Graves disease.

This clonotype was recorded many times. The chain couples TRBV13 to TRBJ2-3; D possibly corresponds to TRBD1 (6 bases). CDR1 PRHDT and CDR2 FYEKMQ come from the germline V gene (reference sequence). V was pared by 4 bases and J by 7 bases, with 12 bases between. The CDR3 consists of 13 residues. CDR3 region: CASSSRTDYTQYF. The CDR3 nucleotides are TGTGCCAGCAGCTCCAGGACAGACTATACGCAGTATTTT.

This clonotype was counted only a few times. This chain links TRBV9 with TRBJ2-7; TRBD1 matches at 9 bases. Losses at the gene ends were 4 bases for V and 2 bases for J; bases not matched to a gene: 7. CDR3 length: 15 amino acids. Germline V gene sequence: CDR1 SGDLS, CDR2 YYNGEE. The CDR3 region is CASSMGQGPPYEQYF. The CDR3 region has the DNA TGTGCCAGCAGCATGGGACAGGGACCCCCCTACGAGCAGTACTTC.

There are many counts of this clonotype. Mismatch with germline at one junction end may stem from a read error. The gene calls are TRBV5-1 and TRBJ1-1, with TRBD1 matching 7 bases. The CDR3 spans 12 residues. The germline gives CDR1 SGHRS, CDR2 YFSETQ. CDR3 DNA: TGTGCCAGCAGTTTTGGGACAGCTGAAGCTTTCTTT. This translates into CASSFGTAEAFF.

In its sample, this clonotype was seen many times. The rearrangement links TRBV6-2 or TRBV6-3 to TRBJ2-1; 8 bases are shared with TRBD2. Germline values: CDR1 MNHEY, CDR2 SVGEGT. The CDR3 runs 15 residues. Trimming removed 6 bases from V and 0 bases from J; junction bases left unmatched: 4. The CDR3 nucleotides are TGTGCCAGCAGACGCGGGGGGAGCTCCTACAATGAGCAGTTCTTC. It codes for CASRRGGSSYNEQFF.

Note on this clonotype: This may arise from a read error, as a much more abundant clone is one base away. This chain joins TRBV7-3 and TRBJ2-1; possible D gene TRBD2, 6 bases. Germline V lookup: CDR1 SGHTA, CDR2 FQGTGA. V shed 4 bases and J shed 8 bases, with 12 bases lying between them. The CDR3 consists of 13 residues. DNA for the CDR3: TGTGCCAGCAGCTCGGGACTTAACGATGAGCAGTTCTTC. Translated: CASSSGLNDEQFF.

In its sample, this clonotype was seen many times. The CDR3 sequence: CASRAGLPRTDTQYF. Written as DNA, the CDR3 is TGTGCCAGCAGAGCGGGACTCCCGCGCACAGATACGCAGTATTTT. The rearrangement joins TRBV12-3 or TRBV12-4 to TRBJ2-3, with 7 bases aligning to TRBD2. The trim removed 6 bases at V and 1 base at J, leaving 7 bases unmatched. The CDR3 contains 15 residues.

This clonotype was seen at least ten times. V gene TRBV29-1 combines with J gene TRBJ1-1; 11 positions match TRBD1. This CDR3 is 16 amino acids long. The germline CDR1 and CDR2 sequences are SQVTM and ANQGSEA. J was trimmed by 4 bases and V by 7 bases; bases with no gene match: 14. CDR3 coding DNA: TGCAGCGGCCGATGGGACAGGGGGAGGGATGGCACTGAAGCTTTCTTT. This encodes CSGRWDRGRDGTEAFF.

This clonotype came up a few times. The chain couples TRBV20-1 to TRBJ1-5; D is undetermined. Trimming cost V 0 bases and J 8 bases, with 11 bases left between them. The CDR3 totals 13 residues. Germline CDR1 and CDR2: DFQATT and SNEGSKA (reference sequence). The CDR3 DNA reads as TGCAGTGCTAGAGATGGGGTGAGGGAGCCCCAGCATTTT. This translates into CSARDGVREPQHF.

The CDR3, as DNA: TGCAGTGCTAGAAGGGGGTCGAACTACACCTTC. The encoded protein is CSARRGSNYTF. The chain combines TRBV20-1 with TRBJ1-2, with D perhaps TRBD1 (6 bases). The CDR3 spans 11 residues. V shed 2 bases and J shed 10 bases, with 11 bases lying between them. The V gene's germline CDR1 is DFQATT and CDR2 SNEGSKA (reference sequence).

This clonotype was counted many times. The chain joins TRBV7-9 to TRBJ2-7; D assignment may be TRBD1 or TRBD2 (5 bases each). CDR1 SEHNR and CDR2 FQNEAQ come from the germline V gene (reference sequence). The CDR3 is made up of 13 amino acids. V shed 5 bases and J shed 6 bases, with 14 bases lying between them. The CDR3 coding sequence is TGTGCCAGCAGCCGGGACGTAGGCAGCGAGCAGTACTTC. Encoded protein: CASSRDVGSEQYF.

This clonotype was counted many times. The chain's CDR3 is CASRTGTSLGETQYF. The CDR3 DNA follows: TGTGCCAGCAGGACCGGGACTAGCCTAGGGGAGACCCAGTACTTC. This chain joins TRBV12-3 or TRBV12-4 and TRBJ2-5, with TRBD2 identical over 9 bases. V dropped 6 bases and J dropped 5; count of bases not matched to a gene: 10. This CDR3 is built from 15 residues.

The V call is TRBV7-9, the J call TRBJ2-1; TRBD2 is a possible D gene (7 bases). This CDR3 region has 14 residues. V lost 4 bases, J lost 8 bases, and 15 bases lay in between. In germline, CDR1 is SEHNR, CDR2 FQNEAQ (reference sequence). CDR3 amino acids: CASSSWRGPHEQFF. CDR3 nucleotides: TGTGCCAGCAGCTCCTGGCGGGGGCCGCATGAGCAGTTCTTC.

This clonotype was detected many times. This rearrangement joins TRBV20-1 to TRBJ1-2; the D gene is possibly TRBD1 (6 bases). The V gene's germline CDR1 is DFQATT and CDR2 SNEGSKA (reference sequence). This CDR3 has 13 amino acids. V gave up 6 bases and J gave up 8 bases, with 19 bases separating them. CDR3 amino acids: CSAEVTGLKGYTF. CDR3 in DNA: TGCAGTGCGGAGGTCACAGGGTTAAAGGGCTACACCTTC.

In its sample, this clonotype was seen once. DNA of the CDR3: TGTGCCTACAGGGAAGGCACTGAAGCTTTCTTT. This translates into CAYREGTEAFF. The chain joins TRBV10-3 to TRBJ1-1; D might be TRBD1 (6 bases). Trimming shortened V by 11 bases and J by 4 bases, and 11 bases separated the two germline ends. Germline loops: CDR1 ENHRY, CDR2 SYGVKD. CDR3 length: 11 amino acids.

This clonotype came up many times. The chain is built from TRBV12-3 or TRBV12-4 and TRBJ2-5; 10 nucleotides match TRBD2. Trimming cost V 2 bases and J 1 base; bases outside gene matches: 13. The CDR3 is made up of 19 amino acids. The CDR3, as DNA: TGTGCCAGCAGTTTATCGTCTAGCGGGAGATGGTTCTCCCAAGAGACCCAGTACTTC. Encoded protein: CASSLSSSGRWFSQETQYF.

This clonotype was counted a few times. CDR3 amino acids: CATRRPATNEKLFF. The CDR3 DNA reads as TGTGCCACTCGACGGCCTGCAACTAATGAAAAACTGTTTTTT. This chain joins TRBV19 and TRBJ1-4, with D unclear. The germline V gene encodes CDR1 LNHDA and CDR2 SQIVND (reference sequence). V dropped 10 bases and J dropped 0 bases, with 12 bases sitting between them. This CDR3 has 14 residues.

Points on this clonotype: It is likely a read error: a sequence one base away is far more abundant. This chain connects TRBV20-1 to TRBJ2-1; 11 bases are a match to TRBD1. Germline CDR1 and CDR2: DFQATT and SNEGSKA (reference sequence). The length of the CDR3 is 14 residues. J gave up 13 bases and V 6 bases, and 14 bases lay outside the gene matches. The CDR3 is CSANRDRGSETQFF. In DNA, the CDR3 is TGCAGTGCAAACCGGGACAGGGGGTCGGAGACCCAGTTCTTC.

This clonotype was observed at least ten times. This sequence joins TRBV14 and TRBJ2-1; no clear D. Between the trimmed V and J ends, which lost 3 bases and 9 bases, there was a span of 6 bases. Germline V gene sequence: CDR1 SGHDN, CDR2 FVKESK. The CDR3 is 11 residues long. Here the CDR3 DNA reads TGTGCCAGCAGCCAGACTCGTGAGCAGTTCTTC. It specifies CASSQTREQFF.

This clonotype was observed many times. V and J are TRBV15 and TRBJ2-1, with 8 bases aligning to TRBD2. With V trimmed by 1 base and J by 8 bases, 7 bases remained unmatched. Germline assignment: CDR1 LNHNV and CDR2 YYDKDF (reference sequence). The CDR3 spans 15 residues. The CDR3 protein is CATSRGGLAIYEQFF. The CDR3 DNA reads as TGTGCCACCAGCAGAGGAGGACTAGCAATATATGAGCAGTTCTTC.

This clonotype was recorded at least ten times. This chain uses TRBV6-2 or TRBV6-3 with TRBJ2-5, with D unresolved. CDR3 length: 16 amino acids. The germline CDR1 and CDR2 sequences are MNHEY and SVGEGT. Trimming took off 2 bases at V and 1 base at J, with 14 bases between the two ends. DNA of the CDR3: TGTGCCAGCAGTTACACACAACAGATTTTCCAAGAGACCCAGTACTTC. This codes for CASSYTQQIFQETQYF.

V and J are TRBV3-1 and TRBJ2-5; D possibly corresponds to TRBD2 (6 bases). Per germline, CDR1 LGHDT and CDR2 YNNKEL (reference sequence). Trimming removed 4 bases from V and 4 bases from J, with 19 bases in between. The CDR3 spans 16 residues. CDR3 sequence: CASSRSSAPVGETQYF. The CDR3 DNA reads TGTGCCAGCAGCCGATCTAGCGCACCCGTGGGAGAGACCCAGTACTTC.

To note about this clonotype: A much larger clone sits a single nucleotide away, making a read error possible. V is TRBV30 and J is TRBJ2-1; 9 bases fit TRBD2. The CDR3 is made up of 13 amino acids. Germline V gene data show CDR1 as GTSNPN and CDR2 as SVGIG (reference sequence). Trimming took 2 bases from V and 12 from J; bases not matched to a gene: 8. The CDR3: CAWSLSGSGGQFF. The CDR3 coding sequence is TGTGCCTGGAGTCTTAGCGGGAGTGGGGGGCAGTTCTTC.